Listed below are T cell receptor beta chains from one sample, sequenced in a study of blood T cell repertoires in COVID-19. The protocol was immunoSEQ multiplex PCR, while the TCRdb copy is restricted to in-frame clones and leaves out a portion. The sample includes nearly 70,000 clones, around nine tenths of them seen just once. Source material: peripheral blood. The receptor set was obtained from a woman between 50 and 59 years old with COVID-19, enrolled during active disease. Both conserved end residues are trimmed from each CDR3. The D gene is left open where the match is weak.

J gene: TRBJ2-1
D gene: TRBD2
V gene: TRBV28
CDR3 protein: ASSFLTGTSGQREF

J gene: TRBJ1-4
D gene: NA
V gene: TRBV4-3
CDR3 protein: ASSQRRGNEKLF

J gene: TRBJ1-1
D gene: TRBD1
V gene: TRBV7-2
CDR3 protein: ASSLKGRGRGDTEAF

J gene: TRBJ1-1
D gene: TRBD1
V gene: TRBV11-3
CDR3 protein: ASSRFGTGKTF

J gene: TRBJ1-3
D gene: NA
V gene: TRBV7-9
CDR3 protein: ASSLDLQGGGNTIY

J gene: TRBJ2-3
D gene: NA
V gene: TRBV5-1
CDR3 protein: ASSLPQVPDTQY

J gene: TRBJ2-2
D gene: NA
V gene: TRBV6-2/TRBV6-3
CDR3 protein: ASSPLGAGISTNTGELF

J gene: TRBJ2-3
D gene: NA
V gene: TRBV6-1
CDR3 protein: ASSVRVKWGTGTDTQY

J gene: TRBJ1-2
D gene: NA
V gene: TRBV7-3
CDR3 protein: ASSQESDTWDGYT

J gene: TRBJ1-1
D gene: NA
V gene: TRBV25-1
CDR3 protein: ASSKDSSPTEAF

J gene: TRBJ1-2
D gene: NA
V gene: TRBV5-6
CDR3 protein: ASSLARVVYGYT

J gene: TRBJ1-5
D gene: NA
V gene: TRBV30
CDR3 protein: AWSGEGYSNQPQH

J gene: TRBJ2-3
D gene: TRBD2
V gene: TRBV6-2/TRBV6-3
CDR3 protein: ASSYSLAGGFHGADTQY

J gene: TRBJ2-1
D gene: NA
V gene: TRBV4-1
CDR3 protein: ASSLYRDYNEQF

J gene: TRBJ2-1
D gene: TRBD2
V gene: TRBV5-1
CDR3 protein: ASSWGGDPRGDEQF

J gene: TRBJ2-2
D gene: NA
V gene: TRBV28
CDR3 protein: ASSVYRDTGELF

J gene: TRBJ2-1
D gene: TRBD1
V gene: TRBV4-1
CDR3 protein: ASSQAKTGGLYNEQF

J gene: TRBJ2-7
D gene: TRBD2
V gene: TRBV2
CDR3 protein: ASSVSGRPTYEQY

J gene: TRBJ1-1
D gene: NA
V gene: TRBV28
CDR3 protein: ASRTGGNTEAF

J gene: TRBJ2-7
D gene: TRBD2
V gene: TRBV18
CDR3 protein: ASSPGTSRYEQY

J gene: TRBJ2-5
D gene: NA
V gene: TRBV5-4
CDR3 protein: ASSGRGRGQETQY

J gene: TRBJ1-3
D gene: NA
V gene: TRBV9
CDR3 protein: ASSVRGISDTIY

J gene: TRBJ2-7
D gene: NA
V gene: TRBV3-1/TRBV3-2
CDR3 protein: ASSHRYEQY

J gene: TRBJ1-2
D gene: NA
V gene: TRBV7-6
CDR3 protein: ASSLEGMSGSGYT

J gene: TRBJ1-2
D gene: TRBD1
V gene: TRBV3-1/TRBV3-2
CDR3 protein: ASSQLQGGPYGYT

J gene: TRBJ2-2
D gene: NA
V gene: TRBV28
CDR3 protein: AGRHTNTGELF

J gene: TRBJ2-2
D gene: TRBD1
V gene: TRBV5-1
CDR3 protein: ASSTGDLNTGELF

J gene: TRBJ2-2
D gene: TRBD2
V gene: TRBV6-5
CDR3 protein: ASCPREGTGELF

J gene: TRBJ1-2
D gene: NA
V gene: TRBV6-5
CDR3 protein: ASSPGGPRWGGYT

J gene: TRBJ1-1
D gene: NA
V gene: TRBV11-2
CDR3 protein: ASSSGPPSNTEAF

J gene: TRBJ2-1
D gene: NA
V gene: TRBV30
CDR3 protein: AWSRGGPYNEQF

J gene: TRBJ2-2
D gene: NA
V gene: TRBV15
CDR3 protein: ATSLRTGTGELF

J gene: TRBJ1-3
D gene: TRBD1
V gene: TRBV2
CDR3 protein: ASRDRILSGNTIY

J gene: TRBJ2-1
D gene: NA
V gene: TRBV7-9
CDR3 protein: ASSLRGTLGKF

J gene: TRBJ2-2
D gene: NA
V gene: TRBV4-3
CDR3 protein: ASSQLTQGLGELF

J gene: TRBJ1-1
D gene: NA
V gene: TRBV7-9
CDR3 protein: ASSLAGGGVGNTEAF

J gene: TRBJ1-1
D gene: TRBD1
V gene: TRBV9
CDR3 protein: ASSGRTGEDTEAF

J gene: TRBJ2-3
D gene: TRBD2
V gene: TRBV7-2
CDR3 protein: ASSLDTSGTDTQY

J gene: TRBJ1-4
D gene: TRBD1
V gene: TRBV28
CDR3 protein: ASSSPGGNEKLF

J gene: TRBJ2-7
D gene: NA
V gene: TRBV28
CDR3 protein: ATQAEEGIGVNEQY

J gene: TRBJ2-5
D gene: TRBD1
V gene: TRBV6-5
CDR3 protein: ASRTGGAGETQY

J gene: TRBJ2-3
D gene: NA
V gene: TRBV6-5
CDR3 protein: ASSYMGPSTDTQY

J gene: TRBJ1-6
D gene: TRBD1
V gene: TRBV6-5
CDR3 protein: AGGTGSSYNSPLH

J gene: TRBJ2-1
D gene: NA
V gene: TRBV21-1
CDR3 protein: ASWGEGLAGGYNEQF

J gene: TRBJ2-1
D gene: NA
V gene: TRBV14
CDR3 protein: ASSQERRYSYNEQF

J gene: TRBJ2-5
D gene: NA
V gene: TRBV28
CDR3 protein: ASSPTGRETQY

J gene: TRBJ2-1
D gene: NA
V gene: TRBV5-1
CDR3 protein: ASSLLGGLKTNEQF

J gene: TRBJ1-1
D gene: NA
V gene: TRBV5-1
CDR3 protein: ASSLSGRMNTEAF

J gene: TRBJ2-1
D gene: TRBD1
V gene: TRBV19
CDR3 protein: ASSTRQGREQF

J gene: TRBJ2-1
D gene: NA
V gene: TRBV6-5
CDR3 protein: ASSETNNEQF

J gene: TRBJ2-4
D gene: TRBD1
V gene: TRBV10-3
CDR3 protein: AISADRARGAKNIQY

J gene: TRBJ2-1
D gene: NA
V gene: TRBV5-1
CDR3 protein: ASSLAQTYNEQF

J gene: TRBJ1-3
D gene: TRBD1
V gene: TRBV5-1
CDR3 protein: ASSLQGARRDTIY

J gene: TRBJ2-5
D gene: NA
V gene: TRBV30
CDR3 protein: AWSTRETQY

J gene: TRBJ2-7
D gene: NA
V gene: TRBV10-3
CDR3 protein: AISRGYTDGYEQY

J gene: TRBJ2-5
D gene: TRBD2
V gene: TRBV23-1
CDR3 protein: ASSPALAGVVRETQY

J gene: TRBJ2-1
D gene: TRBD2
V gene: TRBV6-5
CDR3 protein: ASRAAGGPYNEQF